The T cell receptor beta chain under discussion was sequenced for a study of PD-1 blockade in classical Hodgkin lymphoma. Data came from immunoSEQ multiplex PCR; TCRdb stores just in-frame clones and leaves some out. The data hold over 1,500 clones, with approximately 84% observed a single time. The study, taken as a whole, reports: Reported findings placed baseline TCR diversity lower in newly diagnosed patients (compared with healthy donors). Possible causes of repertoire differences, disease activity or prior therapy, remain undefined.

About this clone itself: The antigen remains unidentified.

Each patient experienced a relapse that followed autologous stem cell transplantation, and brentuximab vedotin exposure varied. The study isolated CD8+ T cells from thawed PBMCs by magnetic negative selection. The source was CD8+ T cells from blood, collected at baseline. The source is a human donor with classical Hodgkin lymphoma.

The CDR3 spells CASSYDRGGYTF. The DNA for the CDR3 is TGCGCCAGCAGCTATGACAGGGGCGGCTACACCTTC. The chain carries TRBV4-1 and TRBJ1-2; 8 bases agree with TRBD1. CDR3 length: 12 amino acids. CDR1 is MGHRA and CDR2 is YSYEKL in the germline V gene. Trimming cost V 5 bases and J 8 bases; bases outside gene matches: 4.